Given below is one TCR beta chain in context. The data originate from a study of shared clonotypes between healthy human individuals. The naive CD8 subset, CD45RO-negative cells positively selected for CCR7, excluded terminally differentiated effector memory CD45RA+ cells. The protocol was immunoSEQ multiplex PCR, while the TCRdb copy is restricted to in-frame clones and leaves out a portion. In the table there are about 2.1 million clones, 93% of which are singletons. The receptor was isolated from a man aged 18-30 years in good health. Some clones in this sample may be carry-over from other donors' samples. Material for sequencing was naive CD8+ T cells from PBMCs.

CDR3 in amino acids: CASWGHADSGNTIYF. CDR3 coding DNA: TGTGCCAGCTGGGGGCACGCGGACTCTGGAAACACCATATATTTT. The chain combines TRBV27 with TRBJ1-3, with a weak D call TRBD1 (6 bases). CDR1 and CDR2 (germline): MNHEY, SMNVEV (reference sequence). V was trimmed by 8 bases and J by 0 bases, leaving 14 bases between them. CDR3 length: 15 residues.